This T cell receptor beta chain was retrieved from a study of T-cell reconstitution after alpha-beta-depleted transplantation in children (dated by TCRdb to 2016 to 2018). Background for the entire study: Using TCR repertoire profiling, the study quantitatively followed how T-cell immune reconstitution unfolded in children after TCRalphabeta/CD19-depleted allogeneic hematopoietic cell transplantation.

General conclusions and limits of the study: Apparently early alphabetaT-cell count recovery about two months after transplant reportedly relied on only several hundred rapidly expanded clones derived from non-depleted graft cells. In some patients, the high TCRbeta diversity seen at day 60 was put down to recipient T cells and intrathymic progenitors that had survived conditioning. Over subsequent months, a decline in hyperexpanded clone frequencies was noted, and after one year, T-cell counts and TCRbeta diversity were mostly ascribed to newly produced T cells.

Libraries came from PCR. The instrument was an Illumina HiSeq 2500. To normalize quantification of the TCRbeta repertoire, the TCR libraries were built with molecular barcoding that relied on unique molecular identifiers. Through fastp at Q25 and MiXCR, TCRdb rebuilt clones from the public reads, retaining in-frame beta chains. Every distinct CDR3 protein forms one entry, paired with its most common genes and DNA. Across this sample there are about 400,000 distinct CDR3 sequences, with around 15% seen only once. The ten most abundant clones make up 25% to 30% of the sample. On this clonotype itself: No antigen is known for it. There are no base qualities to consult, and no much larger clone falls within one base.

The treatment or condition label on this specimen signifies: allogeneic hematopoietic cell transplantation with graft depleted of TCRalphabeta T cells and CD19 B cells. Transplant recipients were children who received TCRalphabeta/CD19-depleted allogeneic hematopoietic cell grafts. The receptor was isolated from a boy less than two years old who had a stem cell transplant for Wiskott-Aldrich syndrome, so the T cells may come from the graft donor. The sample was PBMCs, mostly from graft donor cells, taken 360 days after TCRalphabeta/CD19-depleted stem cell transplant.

The DNA sequence is TGTGCCAGCAGGAAAGGGGACGGGTACAATGAGCAGTTCTTC. It codes for CASRKGDGYNEQFF. The chain is encoded by TRBV3-1 joined to TRBJ2-1; the D element could tentatively be TRBD1 or TRBD2, as 5 bases agree for each. The cysteine opens and the phenylalanine closes a CDR3 of 14 amino acids. Only the CDR3 DNA stays, 42 bases, in frame from base 1. CDR1 and CDR2 were assigned from the germline V gene (reference sequence) as LGHDT and YNNKEL. Trimming takes 6 bases from V and 4 bases from J, and the germline ends sit 13 bases apart.